This entry describes one T cell receptor (beta chain). The target of this receptor is not known. It has no much larger one-base neighbor in the sample; base qualities were not kept. Including the terminal cysteine and phenylalanine, the CDR3 comprises 17 residues. The only DNA kept is the CDR3, 51 bases in frame from the first base. CDR1 and CDR2 are read off the germline V gene (reference sequence) as MNHEY and SMNVEV. V gives up 5 bases and J gives up 0 bases, and the segment between their germline ends measures 17 bases. The sample is drawn from a study of cytomegalovirus exposure and HLA in healthy donors listed by TCRdb under 2017. Turning to the overall study: According to an earlier analysis of several hundred of the donors, 200 million or so T cells yielded over 90 million unique TCR beta sequences and about 300 Gb of sequence data. HLA typing included class I and class II loci at four-digit resolution. Donor age, sex, ethnicity and CMV serostatus were compiled together with the repertoire data. In addition to the first cohort of roughly 670 subjects, a separate validation cohort of 130 or so different subjects was used. All discovery cohort repertoires had been generated on a single sequencing platform. To decide whether each TCR beta V gene segment behaved as functional or pseudogenic, an earlier analysis of approximately 620 of the donors relied on high-throughput TCR beta sequencing. To study patterns of TCR occurrence, a later analysis re-analyzed previously published TCR beta repertoires from around 660 donors and added high-resolution HLA genotyping. Roughly 300 gigabases of sequencing data and tens of millions of unique TCR sequences were included in an early release covering 550 to 800 HLA-typed donors. Roughly 5 DR-DQ haplotypes were handled as single units for association and clustering because linkage in the cohort was strong. The later analysis used no new phenotypic data to find candidate immune exposures, relying instead on TCR beta sequences and their occurrence across donors. The study aimed to test whether cataloging public T cell receptors could reveal signatures of past pathogen exposure. Using immunosequencing, the study profiled T cell repertoires from about 650 subjects and related those repertoires to cytomegalovirus serostatus. Among about 360 genotyped donors of the cohort, an average of around 240,000 unique TCR beta nucleotide sequences were sequenced per donor, roughly 18% of them non-productive. Typing coverage varied by locus: about 629-640 donors for A, B, C, DRB1 and DQB1; approximately 520 for DQA1; more than 600 for DPA1; approximately 470 for DPB1. In a later genetic analysis, genome-wide SNP genotypes for about three fifths of the roughly 670 donors were used, and that subset was treated as a discovery cohort. To predict cytomegalovirus infection status, the study combined high-throughput TCR immunosequencing, statistical association of individual TCRs with disease status, and machine learning. Of the approximately 400 genotyped donors, roughly 80% fell in the genetic ancestry cluster associated with self-reported Caucasian donors.

Overall results and qualifications from the work: A further reported finding was that TCR beta sequences accurately predicted the HLA-A and HLA-B alleles for most subjects in the first cohort. A later analysis reported that several top co-occurrence clusters appeared linked to parvovirus B19, influenza, CMV and Epstein-Barr virus. Compared with the roughly 710-donor mean, donors in an Asian-associated ancestry cluster had fewer N-insertions in productive TCRs, according to a later genetic analysis. Correlated functional status among segregating V segments might reflect linkage disequilibrium, but an unknown experimental factor could not be ruled out. The only immune exposure information available for the cohort was CMV serostatus. Because some donors lacked HLA typing at each locus, the association tests relied only on the typed subset. A cluster of highly shared sequence variants was judged likely to represent a technical artifact of the sequencing pipeline. When HLA alleles, especially DR and DQ, strongly co-occurred, attributing TCR associations to individual alleles was difficult. A total of 150 or so TCR beta chains were listed by the study as associated with cytomegalovirus. An association between a missense DCLRE1C variant and V-gene and J-gene trimming of TCR beta chains was found in a later genetic analysis and replicated in an independent cohort. An earlier analysis of around 500 of the donors showed that most TCR beta V segments appeared in productive rearrangements either about 90% or about 30% of the time, which broadly matched IMGT annotations. The classifier was reported to diagnose cytomegalovirus status with high specificity and sensitivity in both the original cohort and the validation cohort. In vitro tests confirmed that three of the cytomegalovirus-associated TCR beta chains recognize cytomegalovirus antigens. The cohort was sequenced for TCR beta chains only, and without alpha or paired-chain data the features that could be detected were limited. According to the authors, the approach could potentially be generalized to other disease states and immunological phenotypes. In a later analysis, 16,951 TCR beta sequences were associated with specific HLA alleles at a false discovery rate of 0.05. Across donors, most TCR sequences were observed very rarely, whereas some public TCRs were present in many individuals. In a later analysis, the rate of TCR association differed among HLA loci, with DRB1 alleles having the most associated TCRs and HLA-C alleles having the fewest. In a later analysis, HLA-associated TCR beta chains showed more clonal expansion and lower generation probabilities than non-associated chains that were equally common. Because counts were too low, 15 to 20 rarely observed V segments, including chromosome 9 orphons, were excluded from the earlier analysis of 587 of the donors. Sequencing depth was assumed to be roughly uniform across donors in the presence/absence analyses, though that assumption may not hold. Some IMGT-functional V segments, including TRBV6-2 and TRBV6-3, could not be told apart with the 87-base-pair reads, so those segments were excluded. In a later analysis, most CMV-associated TCR beta chains were found to appear HLA-restricted, with HLA associations seemingly driven largely by CMV exposure.

Preparation of the library involved the immunoSEQ multiplex PCR assay. A mixture of 60 forward primers for TCR Vbeta segments and 13 reverse primers for TCR Jbeta segments was used in the multiplex PCR. The CDR3 region of rearranged TCR beta genes was amplified from genomic DNA with a multiplex PCR assay. The amplified TCR beta libraries were sequenced on the Illumina HiSeq System as 87-base-pair reads. The original methods were these. A later analysis tallied 75 million to 85 million unique TCR beta chains across the 610 or so repertoires, and approximately 12 million of those chains were shared by two or more donors. Raw reads were error-corrected and collapsed into unique sequences with a nearest-neighbor algorithm that merged closely related sequences to remove PCR and sequencing errors. To assign V, D and J gene segments, CDR3 sequences were aligned to IMGT reference sequences. For a sequence to be retained, at least a six-nucleotide match to both a V gene segment and a J gene segment was required. A rearrangement was called productive if the CDR3 had no stop codons and remained in frame with V and J, and every other rearrangement was called non-productive. Following IMGT convention, CDR3 was defined as the stretch from the second conserved V-encoded cysteine up to the conserved J-encoded phenylalanine. In an earlier analysis of just under 600 of the donors, sequences lacking an unambiguous match to a single V gene segment were excluded. In an earlier analysis of roughly 500 of the donors, V segments were called functional above 56.7% productive rearrangements and were called segregating when the between-donor standard deviation exceeded 5%. A statistical classification framework was built to diagnose cytomegalovirus status from the catalog of TCR beta chain sequences. In a later analysis, TCR nucleotide sequences were compared against IMGT/GENE-DB human TR gene sequences so that V and J genes could be assigned. The TCRdist pipeline was used in a later analysis to assign CDR3 sequences and most-parsimonious VDJ recombination scenarios. In a later analysis, every TCR beta chain was defined by the combination of its CDR3 amino acid sequence and its V-gene family, and reads without a unique V-gene family were dropped. As a way to deal with suspected cross-contamination and a sequencing artifact, a later analysis dropped 450 to 600 nucleotide sequences that were highly shared and had low generation probability. For each public chain, a later analysis derived a clonal expansion index from normalized ranks of inferred template counts within each repertoire. Generation probabilities in a later analysis came from a VDJ recombination model fitted to out-of-frame rearrangements, and those results were checked against IGoR. A later analysis scored TCR-TCR, TCR-HLA and TCR-CMV co-occurrence with hypergeometric tests, applying a repertoire-size bias correction to TCR pairs. In a later analysis, false discovery rates were estimated by permuting HLA or CMV assignments 20 times. In a later analysis, co-occurring TCRs were grouped using DBSCAN, with TCRdist sequence similarity added in when clustering inside HLA-allele-positive subsets. Repertoires with fewer than 30,000 or more than 120,000 public chains were left out of co-occurrence clustering, as were roughly five repertoires with anomalous nucleotide sharing. The table comes from immuneACCESS by way of TCRdb, which keeps in-frame sequences with V and J called. Part of the clones is missing from these tables; in studies checked, under half for an unresolved V gene and the rest for unknown reasons. D and trimming come from the DNA, and the V and J calls and clone size come from that table. The sample records 200,000 to 250,000 clones, around 85% of which are singletons. The top ten clones comprise approximately 1.5% of the sample.

The cohort was made up of about 670 healthy bone marrow donors. At the time of sampling, every cohort member was nominally healthy, though immune exposures that went unrecorded were likely present. The donor tested CMV seronegative and was one of the 352 seronegative cohort members. Each donor provided a peripheral blood sample, and peripheral blood mononuclear cells were used for TCR beta sequencing. Genomic DNA was extracted from the blood cell samples with the Qiagen DNeasy Blood Extraction Kit. The sample taken for sequencing was PBMCs. The origin of this receptor is a man in his forties or fifties in good health and CMV-seronegative. Recombination connected TRBV27 to TRBJ1-3, with no reliable assignment of the D segment. The DNA is TGTGCCAGCAGTCCCCGGGGAGGGTTGGGCTCTGGAAACACCATATATTTT. Translation gives CASSPRGGLGSGNTIYF.